Shown below are 32 T cell receptor beta chains from a single sample sequenced in a study of T cells in Graves' hyperthyroidism and ophthalmopathy. The TCR beta CDR3 regions underwent amplification using RNA transcripts as the source. RT-PCR in the first round (using the HTBI primer set) targeted the TCR CDR3. TCRdb reprocessed the multiplex PCR reads via MiXCR and lists one record per CDR3 protein. The sample has a few hundred thousand distinct CDR3 sequences; approximately 15% are singletons. What was sequenced was blood. Receptors were obtained from a woman under 30 with Graves' hyperthyroidism.

This clonotype was found a few times. The chain recombines TRBV9 with TRBJ2-2; D may be TRBD1 (6 bases). V was clipped by 3 bases and J by 6 bases, with 9 bases between them. Germline V gives CDR1 SGDLS, CDR2 YYNGEE. There are 13 residues in the CDR3. CDR3 in DNA: TGTGCCAGCAGCGGTGAGGGGGCCGGGGAGCTGTTTTTT. Its protein product is CASSGEGAGELFF.

J is TRBJ2-3 and V is TRBV24-1; 9 bases agree with TRBD1. CDR1 and CDR2 from the germline V gene are KGHDR and SFDVKD. Trimming removed 4 bases from V and 5 bases from J; junction bases left unmatched: 9. The CDR3 spans 16 residues. The CDR3, as DNA: TGTGCCACCAGTGACGATGACAGGGGGTGGAAAGATACGCAGTATTTT. It translates to CATSDDDRGWKDTQYF.

This clonotype was seen a handful of times. The chain links TRBV14 to TRBJ1-4; perhaps TRBD1 as D (6 bases). The CDR3 consists of 16 residues. With 1 base removed from V and 8 bases from J, the gap between germline ends came to 17 bases. CDR1 is SGHDN and CDR2 is FVKESK in the germline V gene. The CDR3 here is CASSQGGAGRGEKLFF. CDR3 in DNA: TGTGCCAGCAGCCAAGGGGGGGCAGGGCGAGGAGAAAAACTGTTTTTT.

This chain links TRBV5-1 with TRBJ1-1, with a tentative D call TRBD1 (5 bases). CDR3 size: 15 residues. The germline V gene encodes CDR1 SGHRS and CDR2 YFSETQ. The V end lost 5 bases, the J end lost 3 bases, and 17 bases lay between the germline ends. The CDR3 loop is CASSLAGDEDTEAFF. The CDR3 nucleotides are TGCGCCAGCAGTCTGGCGGGGGATGAGGACACTGAAGCTTTCTTT. Full variable domain (rest looked up from reference TRBV5-1 and TRBJ1-1): KAGVTQTPRYLIKTRGQQVTLSCSPISGHRSVSWYQQTPGQGLQFLFEYFSETQRNKGNFPGRFSGRQFSNSRSEMNVSTLELGDSALYLCASSLAGDEDTEAFFGQGTRLTVV.

This clonotype was seen repeatedly, ten times or more. The rearrangement links TRBV3-1 to TRBJ1-3; D is unclear. Trimming stripped 3 bases from V and 4 bases from J, with 10 bases between. This CDR3 comprises 14 residues. In germline, CDR1 is LGHDT, CDR2 YNNKEL (reference sequence). Written as DNA, the CDR3 is TGTGCCAGCAGCCAGGGTTCTTCCGGAAACACCATATATTTT. This sequence encodes CASSQGSSGNTIYF.

As for this clonotype: This may be a read error: a much more frequent sequence differs by one nucleotide. The chain couples TRBV30 to TRBJ2-1; 9 bases are a match to TRBD2. The CDR3 sequence is 16 residues long. Germline-derived CDR1 and CDR2 are GTSNPN and SVGIG (reference sequence). The CDR3 loop is CAWSRAGGASYNEQSF. As DNA, the CDR3 is TGTGCCTGGAGTAGGGCGGGAGGGGCCTCCTACAATGAGCAGTCCTTC.

The sample holds one count of this clonotype. J is TRBJ2-4 and V is TRBV14; 7 positions agree with TRBD2. V shed 0 bases, J shed 7 bases, and the junction held 3 bases outside the gene matches. This CDR3 has 14 amino acids. Germline V lookup: CDR1 SGHDN, CDR2 FVKESK. Written as DNA, the CDR3 is TGTGCCAGCAGCCAAGAGTGGGGGGGGAACATTCAGTACTTC. This sequence encodes CASSQEWGGNIQYF.

The chain employs TRBV9 and TRBJ1-5, with TRBD1 matching over 7 bases. Trimming at V came to 2 bases and at J to 4 bases, leaving 6 bases not matched to a gene. The CDR3 is 15 residues long. The germline gives CDR1 SGDLS, CDR2 YYNGEE. The DNA of the CDR3 is TGTGCCAGCAGCGTTACCGGGACAGTGAATCAGCCCCAGCATTTT. Its translation is CASSVTGTVNQPQHF. The variable domain in full, completed from reference TRBV9 and TRBJ1-5, reads DSGVTQTPKHLITATGQRVTLRCSPRSGDLSVYWYQQSLDQGLQFLIQYYNGEERAKGNILERFSAQQFPDLHSELNLSSLELGDSALYFCASSVTGTVNQPQHFGDGTRLSIL.

This clonotype was detected only a few times. The chain joins TRBV29-1 to TRBJ1-2; 7 bases line up with TRBD1. Germline V CDR1 and CDR2: SQVTM, ANQGSEA. The CDR3 has 13 amino acids. Unmatched junction bases numbered 9, after V lost 5 bases and J lost 6 bases. CDR3 sequence reads: CSVRVGDRDGYTF. The CDR3 region has the DNA TGCAGCGTTCGGGTGGGGGACAGAGATGGCTACACCTTC.

At least ten counts were recorded for this clonotype. V gene TRBV4-1 combines with J gene TRBJ2-3; the D is unclear. V was pared by 4 bases and J by 1 base, with 6 bases between. The germline V gene has CDR1 MGHRA and CDR2 YSYEKL. This CDR3 is 13 amino acids long. The CDR3 protein is CASSRLGTDTQYF. Written as DNA, the CDR3 is TGCGCCAGCAGCCGCTTAGGCACAGATACGCAGTATTTT.

This clonotype appeared many times. The V and J genes are TRBV20-1 and TRBJ1-1, with D perhaps matching TRBD1 (6 bases). V was trimmed by 6 bases and J by 0 bases, leaving 14 bases between them. The germline V gene encodes CDR1 DFQATT and CDR2 SNEGSKA (reference sequence). There are 14 residues in the CDR3. The CDR3 DNA reads as TGCAGTGCCCCAGACCGGACAGTGAACACTGAAGCTTTCTTT. This gives the protein CSAPDRTVNTEAFF.

At least ten counts were recorded for this clonotype. V usage is TRBV27 and J usage is TRBJ1-5, with TRBD1 identical over 11 bases. Unmatched junction bases numbered 15, after V lost 6 bases and J lost 5 bases. CDR1 is MNHEY, CDR2 SMNVEV, per germline (reference sequence). The CDR3 runs 18 residues. As DNA, the CDR3 is TGTGCCAGCAGCAACGCCGGGACAGGGGGACTATCAGATCAGCCCCAGCATTTT. As protein: CASSNAGTGGLSDQPQHF.

The CDR3 coding sequence is TGTGCCAGCTCGGCGGGAGTTGAGCAGTTCTTC. Its protein is CASSAGVEQFF. J is TRBJ2-1 and V is TRBV6-1; 7 bases agree with TRBD2. Germline lookup yields CDR1 MNHNS and CDR2 SASEGT. This CDR3 spans 11 amino acids. V was clipped by 8 bases and J by 9 bases; unmatched bases: 4.

This clonotype has at least ten counts. V and J are TRBV12-3 or TRBV12-4 and TRBJ2-3; 9 nucleotides match TRBD2. After removal of 5 bases from V and 6 bases from J, the junction contained 6 bases not matched to a gene. This CDR3 contains 14 residues. CDR3 protein: CASSPGTSRDTQYF. CDR3 DNA sequence: TGTGCCAGCAGTCCCGGGACTAGCCGGGATACGCAGTATTTT.

This clonotype was counted many times. The rearrangement uses TRBV5-6 and TRBJ2-1; D gene ambiguous. Per germline, CDR1 SGHDT and CDR2 YYEEEE. The V gene lost 6 bases and the J gene lost 7 bases, with 14 bases spanning the gap. This CDR3 is 13 amino acids long. The CDR3 DNA is TGTGCCAGCACCCTCGACTTAGGAAATGAGCAGTTCTTC. Translated: CASTLDLGNEQFF.

J is TRBJ1-4 and V is TRBV19, with no clear D. Germline V gene data show CDR1 as LNHDA and CDR2 as SQIVND (reference sequence). Trimming cost V 7 bases and J 8 bases, with 20 bases left between them. This CDR3 has 15 residues. The CDR3 region has the DNA TGTGCCAGTACCCCCTTAGCAGGAATGATGGAAAAACTGTTTTTT. Translated, it gives CASTPLAGMMEKLFF.

This clonotype was counted between two and nine times. V usage is TRBV7-9 and J usage is TRBJ2-1, with 7 bases lining up with TRBD2. CDR3 length equals 15 residues. The V gene's germline CDR1 is SEHNR and CDR2 FQNEAQ (reference sequence). The trim removed 1 base at V and 8 bases at J, leaving 8 bases unmatched. The DNA of the CDR3 is TGTGCCAGCAGCTTAGACACTAGCGCGTACGATGAGCAGTTCTTC. It translates to CASSLDTSAYDEQFF.

This clonotype showed up many times. The rearrangement uses TRBV11-3 and TRBJ1-4; D unclear. Germline V gene data show CDR1 as SGHNT and CDR2 as YENEEA. This CDR3 contains 15 residues. V lost 1 base, J lost 2 bases, and 8 bases lay in between. The CDR3: CASSLGGITNEKLFF. The CDR3 DNA reads as TGTGCCAGCAGCTTAGGAGGGATCACTAATGAAAAACTGTTTTTT.

The J gene is TRBJ2-7, the V gene TRBV6-1; TRBD1 agrees at 8 bases. The CDR3 extends over 15 amino acids. The V and J ends lost 3 bases and 1 base, in that order; junction bases with no gene match: 5. Looked up from germline, CDR1 is MNHNS and CDR2 is SASEGT. The DNA for the CDR3 is TGTGCCAGCAGTGAGAGGACAGGGACTTCCTACGAGCAGTACGTC. It yields the protein CASSERTGTSYEQYV.

This clonotype showed up many times. Written as DNA, the CDR3 is TGTGCCAGCAGTTCCAGGACAGGGAGTTATGGCTACACCTTC. Residues: CASSSRTGSYGYTF. The chain couples TRBV27 to TRBJ1-2, with 8 positions matching TRBD1. Unmatched junction bases numbered 6, after V lost 4 bases and J lost 5 bases. This CDR3 comprises 14 residues. Germline values: CDR1 MNHEY, CDR2 SMNVEV (reference sequence).

This clonotype was seen at least ten times. This chain uses TRBV12-3 or TRBV12-4 with TRBJ1-5; weak D call: TRBD1 (5 bases). V was cut by 1 base and J by 7 bases, with 8 bases left in between. CDR3 length equals 13 residues. The CDR3 spells CASSLGDRQPQHF. As DNA, the CDR3 is TGTGCCAGCAGTTTAGGGGACCGACAGCCCCAGCATTTT.

This clonotype appeared many times. J is TRBJ2-3 and V is TRBV20-1; 9 bases match TRBD1. Trimming at V came to 3 bases and at J to 3 bases, leaving 1 base not matched to a gene. The CDR3 consists of 13 residues. From germline, CDR1 is DFQATT and CDR2 SNEGSKA (reference sequence). DNA of the CDR3: TGCAGTGCTAGCGGACAGGGGACAGATACGCAGTATTTT. It is translated as CSASGQGTDTQYF.

Many counts were recorded for this clonotype. This chain links TRBV12-3 or TRBV12-4 with TRBJ1-2; D call uncertain. Trimming pared 6 bases from V and 3 bases from J, leaving 8 bases between. The CDR3 loop spans 12 amino acids. Here the CDR3 DNA reads TGTGCCAGCAGCTATATGGACTATGGCTACACCTTC. Protein product: CASSYMDYGYTF.

The sample holds a few counts of this clonotype. This chain joins TRBV6-1 and TRBJ1-3, with TRBD1 as a possible D gene (6 bases). There are 17 residues in the CDR3. V lost 6 bases and J 0 bases, leaving 18 bases between the germline ends. In germline, CDR1 is MNHNS, CDR2 SASEGT. The CDR3 loop is CASRRRTDHLSGNTIYF. CDR3 sequence (DNA): TGTGCCAGCAGACGCCGGACAGACCATCTCTCTGGAAACACCATATATTTT.

This clonotype was seen more than once but under ten times. J is TRBJ2-5 and V is TRBV20-1, with D possibly being TRBD1 or TRBD2 (6 bases each). The CDR3 has 13 residues. CDR1 is DFQATT, CDR2 SNEGSKA, per germline (reference sequence). Trimming cost V 7 bases and J 4 bases, with 16 bases left between them. This CDR3 is CSVRRPGAETQYF. The CDR3 nucleotides are TGCAGTGTTCGGAGGCCGGGGGCAGAGACCCAGTACTTC.

As for this clonotype: Given a much more abundant clone one base away, this may be a read error. The chain carries TRBV5-4 and TRBJ2-4; 8 positions match TRBD2. This CDR3 comprises 13 residues. V shed 5 bases and J 9 bases; nucleotides not matched to a gene: 7. Germline values: CDR1 SGHNT, CDR2 YYREEE (reference sequence). CDR3 protein: CASRTAGESIQYF. CDR3 nucleotide sequence: TGTGCCAGCAGAACAGCGGGGGAAAGCATTCAGTACTTC.

This clonotype was detected a few times. The chain is built from TRBV28 and TRBJ2-3, with TRBD2 matching 7 bases. V lost 10 bases to trimming and J lost 0 bases; unmatched junction nucleotides: 7. The germline V gene encodes CDR1 MDHEN and CDR2 SYDVKM. The length of the CDR3 is 14 residues. CDR3 sequence: CATAAGYSTDTQYF. The CDR3 bases are TGTGCCACCGCAGCGGGATACAGCACAGATACGCAGTATTTT.

This clonotype was seen ten or more times. This chain uses TRBV2 with TRBJ1-6, with D maybe TRBD1 (5 bases). There are 14 residues in the CDR3. V was pared by 6 bases and J by 7 bases, with 13 bases between. Germline loops: CDR1 SNHLY, CDR2 FYNNEI. CDR3 DNA sequence: TGTGCCAGCAGAAGAGGGACTGAGAATTCACCCCTCCACTTT. Protein product: CASRRGTENSPLHF.

This clonotype was seen ten or more times. The V call is TRBV19, the J call TRBJ1-2; D remains ambiguous. Trimming took 8 bases from V and 2 from J, leaving 15 bases between them. Germline assignment: CDR1 LNHDA and CDR2 SQIVND (reference sequence). The CDR3 spans 14 residues. CDR3 sequence: CASVRGQSNYGYTF. The CDR3 DNA reads TGTGCCAGTGTTCGTGGGCAAAGCAACTATGGCTACACCTTC.

This rearrangement joins TRBV19 to TRBJ1-2, with D possibly TRBD1 on 6 matching bases. In germline, CDR1 is LNHDA, CDR2 SQIVND (reference sequence). The CDR3 loop spans 14 amino acids. Trimming shortened V by 4 bases and J by 2 bases, and 11 bases separated the two germline ends. CDR3 nucleotides: TGTGCCAGTAGTACATGGCAGGGGAACTATGGCTACACCTTC. Translating gives CASSTWQGNYGYTF.

This rearrangement joins TRBV10-3 to TRBJ2-1, with 10 bases fitting TRBD2. Germline V CDR1 and CDR2: ENHRY, SYGVKD. V was pared by 6 bases and J by 4 bases, with 6 bases of the junction left unmatched. The CDR3 is made up of 15 amino acids. CDR3 DNA sequence: TGTGCCATCAGAGAAACTAGCGGGGCTTACAATGAGCAGTTCTTC. Protein product: CAIRETSGAYNEQFF.

This clonotype was detected many times. CDR3 sequence (DNA): TGTGCCAGCAACCGACGGGCAGGGGGTCAGGGCTACACCTTC. Translating gives CASNRRAGGQGYTF. The chain is built from TRBV6-1 and TRBJ1-2; 7 bases line up with TRBD1. This CDR3 comprises 14 residues. Losses at the gene ends were 7 bases for V and 8 bases for J; bases not matched to a gene: 13. Germline CDR1 reads MNHNS; CDR2 reads SASEGT.